The 15 T cell receptor beta chains listed next were all sequenced from one sample in a study of blood T cells in healthy people across ages. Using a J-beta primer mix together with a sample-barcoded 5' primer, a second PCR was run for roughly 7 to 11 cycles. TCRdb itself ran the 5' RACE reads through MiXCR, one entry per CDR3 protein. In the table there are over 600,000 distinct CDR3 sequences, 40% to 45% of which are singletons. The sample was blood. These receptors were collected from a man older than 75 in good health.

The table lists this clonotype with many counts. The chain links TRBV6-1 to TRBJ2-7, with TRBD1 identical over 12 bases. Losses at the gene ends were 6 bases for V and 5 bases for J; bases not matched to a gene: 8. Germline V CDR1 and CDR2: MNHNS, SASEGT. This CDR3 spans 15 amino acids. The CDR3: CASRSGQGANHEQYF. Written as DNA, the CDR3 is TGTGCCAGCAGATCGGGACAGGGGGCGAACCACGAGCAGTACTTC.

The rearrangement links TRBV9 to TRBJ2-5; 8 bases are a match to TRBD2. Germline V gives CDR1 SGDLS, CDR2 YYNGEE. The CDR3 extends over 15 amino acids. V lost 6 bases to trimming and J lost 5 bases; unmatched junction nucleotides: 12. The chain's CDR3 is CASIYAGGPMETQYF. In nucleotides, the CDR3 is TGTGCCAGCATCTACGCGGGGGGCCCAATGGAGACCCAGTACTTC.

The sample holds a few counts of this clonotype. The chain is built from TRBV6-2 or TRBV6-3 and TRBJ2-2; 9 bases line up with TRBD2. Looked up from germline, CDR1 is MNHEY and CDR2 is SVGEGT. This CDR3 region has 14 residues. Unmatched junction bases numbered 8, after V lost 8 bases and J lost 7 bases. Written as DNA, the CDR3 is TGTGCCAGCTTAGCGGGAGTAATTGGCGGGGAGCTGTTTTTT. Its protein is CASLAGVIGGELFF.

This rearrangement joins TRBV9 to TRBJ2-5; TRBD2 might be the D (6 bases). V gave up 0 bases and J gave up 2 bases, with 14 bases separating them. The CDR3 sequence is 16 residues long. Germline V lookup: CDR1 SGDLS, CDR2 YYNGEE. The CDR3 loop reads CASSVATGRGQETQYF. The CDR3 region has the DNA TGTGCCAGCAGCGTAGCTACTGGGCGGGGTCAAGAGACCCAGTACTTC.

The V call is TRBV12-5, the J call TRBJ1-1, with D uncertain. Per germline, CDR1 LGHNT and CDR2 FRNRAP. V lost 5 bases and J lost 0, with 7 bases in between. This CDR3 has 13 residues. The CDR3 sequence is CASGHTLNTEAFF. The DNA of the CDR3 is TGTGCTAGTGGTCATACATTGAACACTGAAGCTTTCTTT.

CDR3 sequence reads: CASSQDRLRSPLHF. CDR3 DNA: TGTGCCAGCAGCCAAGACCGACTCAGATCACCCCTCCACTTT. The chain links TRBV14 to TRBJ1-6, with D unresolved. CDR3 length equals 14 residues. CDR1 is SGHDN and CDR2 is FVKESK in the germline V gene. The V end lost 0 bases, the J end lost 10 bases, and 10 bases lay between the germline ends. Full variable domain (remainder filled in from reference TRBV14 and TRBJ1-6): EAGVTQFPSHSVIEKGQTVTLRCDPISGHDNLYWYRRVMGKEIKFLLHFVKESKQDESGMPNNRFLAERTGGTYSTLKVQPAELEDSGVYFCASSQDRLRSPLHFGNGTRLTVT.

This clonotype was observed a few times. This chain joins TRBV27 and TRBJ2-3, with 7 bases lining up with TRBD2. The CDR3 has 17 amino acids. J gave up 0 bases and V 7 bases, and 13 bases lay outside the gene matches. Germline-derived CDR1 and CDR2 are MNHEY and SMNVEV (reference sequence). The DNA for the CDR3 is TGTGCCAGCACTACATCCGGGACCGGGGGGAGCACAGATACGCAGTATTTT. Translating gives CASTTSGTGGSTDTQYF.

This sequence joins TRBV5-1 and TRBJ2-1; possibly TRBD2 for D (5 bases). Matching the DNA end better, TRBJ2-7 makes the J call doubtful. The CDR3 sequence is 12 residues long. Per the germline V gene, CDR1 is SGHRS and CDR2 is YFSETQ. The CDR3 is CASSADGNEQYF. The CDR3, as DNA: TGCGCCAGCAGCGCCGACGGGAATGAGCAGTACTTC.

This clonotype was detected a few times. In DNA form, the CDR3 reads TGTGCCAGCAGTTTTAGCGGGGGTCGCAATGAGCAGTTCTTC. Its translation: CASSFSGGRNEQFF. The V gene is TRBV28, the J gene TRBJ2-1, with 9 bases matching TRBD2. J was trimmed by 6 bases and V by 3 bases; bases with no gene match: 3. Germline CDR1 is MDHEN and CDR2 is SYDVKM. This CDR3 spans 14 amino acids.

This clonotype was found a few times. The chain combines TRBV9 with TRBJ2-1; TRBD2 aligns across 11 bases. This CDR3 is built from 16 residues. With 4 bases clipped from V and 10 bases from J, the junction kept 13 bases outside the gene matches. Germline V lookup: CDR1 SGDLS, CDR2 YYNGEE. CDR3 protein: CASSPREGLADREQFF. The CDR3 nucleotides read TGTGCCAGCAGCCCCCGTGAGGGACTAGCGGACCGAGAGCAGTTCTTC.

The V call is TRBV6-5, the J call TRBJ1-6; weak D call: TRBD1 (6 bases). Per germline, CDR1 MNHEY and CDR2 SVGAGI. The CDR3 is 15 amino acids. V was cut by 4 bases and J by 6 bases, with 13 bases left in between. CDR3 in amino acids: CASSSSLQGNSPLHF. In nucleotides, the CDR3 is TGTGCCAGCAGTTCCTCCCTACAGGGTAATTCACCCCTCCACTTT.

This chain links TRBV12-5 with TRBJ2-1; D not resolved. The CDR3 covers 14 residues. Trimming removed 3 bases at V and 6 bases at J, with 12 bases between. Germline V gives CDR1 LGHNT, CDR2 FRNRAP. The CDR3 reads CASGFSASGNEQFF. The CDR3 DNA is TGTGCTAGTGGTTTTTCGGCAAGTGGCAATGAGCAGTTCTTC. The variable domain in full, completed from reference TRBV12-5 and TRBJ2-1, reads DARVTQTPRHKVTEMGQEVTMRCQPILGHNTVFWYRQTMMQGLELLAYFRNRAPLDDSGMPKDRFSAEMPDATLATLKIQPSEPRDSAVYFCASGFSASGNEQFFGPGTRLTVL.

This clonotype was picked up many times. The rearrangement links TRBV5-1 to TRBJ1-2, with 7 bases aligning to TRBD1. Germline CDR1 is SGHRS and CDR2 is YFSETQ. CDR3 length: 16 amino acids. Losses at the gene ends were 4 bases for V and 3 bases for J; bases not matched to a gene: 12. CDR3 protein: CASSPQTGIGDYGYTF. CDR3 sequence (DNA): TGCGCCAGCAGCCCACAGACAGGGATCGGGGACTATGGCTACACCTTC.

This sequence joins TRBV5-5 and TRBJ2-4, with TRBD2 matching 14 bases. Losses at the gene ends were 0 bases for V and 1 base for J; bases not matched to a gene: 3. In germline, CDR1 is SGHKS, CDR2 YYEKEE (reference sequence). The CDR3 loop spans 18 amino acids. Here the CDR3 DNA reads TGTGCCAGCAGCTTGGGGGGACTAGCGGGAGCGGCCAAAAACATTCAGTACTTC. This sequence encodes CASSLGGLAGAAKNIQYF.

This clonotype has at least ten counts. The genes are TRBV3-1 and TRBJ2-7, with D tentatively TRBD1 or TRBD2 (5 bases each). V lost 4 bases to trimming and J lost 2 bases, with 18 bases between them. Germline-derived CDR1 and CDR2 are LGHDT and YNNKEL (reference sequence). The CDR3 sequence is 16 residues long. Written as DNA, the CDR3 is TGTGCCAGCAGCCTTACTCTCGGGACGGAGCCCTACGAGCAGTACTTC. As protein: CASSLTLGTEPYEQYF.